This T cell receptor beta chain was sequenced during a study of blood T cells in healthy people across ages. Overall study results and limits: Because sorting was not performed, PBMCs prevented conclusive naive versus antigen-experienced comparison.

There were healthy Caucasian individuals from Russia, aged 6 to 90, serving as donors. Each sample yielded at least 6 micrograms of PBMC total RNA. About this clonotype: No antigen is known for it.

Primers used in a second PCR of roughly 6 to 12 cycles were a sample-barcoded 5' primer and a J-beta primer mix. Via MiXCR, TCRdb re-called the 5' RACE reads, giving one row per CDR3 protein. The table records hundreds of thousands of distinct CDR3 sequences, 58% of them present only once. The germline V gene has CDR1 DFQATT and CDR2 SNEGSKA (reference sequence). The CDR3 covers 11 residues. Trimming removed 4 bases from V and 8 bases from J, with 11 bases in between. The origin of this receptor is a man in his thirties or forties in good health. What was sequenced was blood. J is TRBJ2-5 and V is TRBV20-1; a weak D match, TRBD2 (6 bases). CDR3 residues: CSAIPGDTQYF. CDR3 bases: TGCAGTGCTATCCCGGGGGACACCCAGTACTTC.